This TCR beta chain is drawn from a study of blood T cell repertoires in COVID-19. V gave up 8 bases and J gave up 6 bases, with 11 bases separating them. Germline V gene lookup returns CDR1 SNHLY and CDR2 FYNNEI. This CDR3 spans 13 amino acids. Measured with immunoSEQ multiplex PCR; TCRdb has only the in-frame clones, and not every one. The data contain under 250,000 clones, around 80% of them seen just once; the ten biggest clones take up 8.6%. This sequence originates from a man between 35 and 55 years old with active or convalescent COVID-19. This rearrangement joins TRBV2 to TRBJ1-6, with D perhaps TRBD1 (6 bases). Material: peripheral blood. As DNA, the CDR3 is TGTGCCAGCGGGACACAAATTAATTCACCCCTCCACTTT. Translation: CASGTQINSPLHF.